This T cell receptor beta chain was profiled in a study of CXCR3-negative and CXCR3-positive naive CD8 T cells. Study overall: With about 1.5 +/- 0.3 million reads per library, the TRB reads numbered around 150 million in total.

Subsets of CD8+ T cells were each sorted in triplicate at around 320,000 cells apiece. In germline, CDR1 is MNHEY, CDR2 SVGAGI. The CDR3 sequence is 11 residues long. Details on this clonotype: The antigen is undetermined.

Findings and caveats of the study: Naive CXCR3-positive and CXCR3-negative cells shared similar TRBV-TRBJ usage, unlike memory cells. Naive subsets were similarly diverse, while memory CD8+ repertoires were much less diverse.

TRB cDNA was prepared as libraries by UMI-labeled 5' RACE. TCRdb reprocessed the 5' RACE reads, keeping one entry per CDR3 protein, no DNA. The sample data list just under 45,000 distinct CDR3 sequences. The sequence came from a human donor in good health. Some clones in this sample may be carry-over from other donors' samples. This sequence joins TRBV6-5 and TRBJ1-1. The sample was memory CD8+ T cells from blood. This CDR3 is CASSYRTEAFF.